A selection of T cell receptor beta chains follows, all from one sample in a study of shared clonotypes between healthy human individuals. TCRdb keeps only in-frame clones here, not all; method: immunoSEQ multiplex PCR. The sample records 2 million to 2.5 million clones, nearly 97% being singletons. Sequenced material: naive CD4+ T cells sorted from blood. The receptors stem from a man younger than 35 in good health. Both conserved end residues are part of each CDR3. Fields, in order: CDR3 length, V gene, J gene, D gene, CDR3 DNA, CDR3 protein. A D gene is named only where the DNA matches it firmly.

>12|TRBV28|TRBJ1-2|-
TGTGCCAGCACCGCACCCAGGGGTGGCTACACCTTC
CASTAPRGGYTF
>16|TRBV11-2|TRBJ1-1|-
TGTGCCAGCAGCACAAACGGGCTCAGGGCGGTGACTGAAGCTTTCTTT
CASSTNGLRAVTEAFF
>14|TRBV6-6|TRBJ1-1|-
TGTGCCAGCAGTTACGCGGAAATGAACACTGAAGCTTTCTTT
CASSYAEMNTEAFF
>13|TRBV18|TRBJ2-1|TRBD1
TGTGCCAGCGGTGAACAGGGGATGAATGAGCAGTTCTTC
CASGEQGMNEQFF
>15|TRBV7-3|TRBJ2-7|-
TGTGCCAGCAGCCCAATTGTGAGGCGCTCCTACGAGCAGTACTTC
CASSPIVRRSYEQYF
>14|TRBV5-1|TRBJ1-2|TRBD1
TGCGCCAGCAGCGCCGGGACAGGGGTTTCAGGAAACACCTTC
CASSAGTGVSGNTF
>16|TRBV6-6|TRBJ1-5|TRBD1
TGTGCCAGCGACAGGGGGATCGGGGAGAATGGTCAGCCCCAGCATTTT
CASDRGIGENGQPQHF
>11|TRBV2|TRBJ2-2|-
TGTGCCAGCATGGGGACCGGGGAGCTGTTTTTT
CASMGTGELFF
>18|TRBV5-1|TRBJ2-4|-
TGCGCCAGCAGCTGGGGCGGACGAGGACAGCTAGCCAAAAACATTCAGTACTTC
CASSWGGRGQLAKNIQYF
>14|TRBV7-2|TRBJ2-5|-
TGTGCCAGCAGCCTATCTGTGGGGCAAGAGACCCAGTACTTC
CASSLSVGQETQYF
>14|TRBV11-2|TRBJ2-7|TRBD1
TGTGCCAGCAGCTTACTGGACAGGGCCCACGAGCAGTACTTC
CASSLLDRAHEQYF
>14|TRBV5-4|TRBJ2-5|TRBD2
TGTGCCAGCAGCTTGGAGGGGCCGGGGGGGACCCAGTACTTC
CASSLEGPGGTQYF
>15|TRBV5-4|TRBJ2-7|-
TGTGCCAGCATCCCTTGGGGGCTAGAATACAACGAGCAGTACTTC
CASIPWGLEYNEQYF
>15|TRBV5-1|TRBJ2-7|TRBD1
TGCGCCAGCAGCGTGGACAGGCCGAGCTCCTACGAGCAGTACTTC
CASSVDRPSSYEQYF